A selection of T cell receptor beta chains follows, all from one sample in a study of a mutant IDH1 vaccine in newly diagnosed glioma. The data were produced by immunoSEQ multiplex PCR, yet TCRdb's version contains in-frame clones alone and is incomplete. This table holds approximately 26,000 clones, under 85% found once. These receptors lack a known antigen. This material consisted of PBMCs, taken from a glioma patient whose treatment included an IDH1 peptide vaccine. These receptors originate from a man aged 35 to 55 with glioma. Some clones in this sample may be carry-over from other donors' samples. CDR3s include the opening cysteine and the closing phenylalanine or tryptophan. A D gene is named only where the DNA matches it firmly. Some rows mark clone size as missing; the rest say once, few, many or name a class of expanded clone.

d_gene	v_gene	j_gene	abundance	CDR3nt	CDR3aa
TRBD1	TRBV29-1	TRBJ1-1	NA	TGCAGCGCGCCGGGACAGGGAGGGAACACTGAAGCTTTCTTT	CSAPGQGGNTEAFF
TRBD1	TRBV5-1	TRBJ1-4	once	TGCGCCAGCAGCTACCGACAGGGTAAAGAAGTAAAACTGTTTTTT	CASSYRQGKEVKLFF
TRBD1	TRBV6-6	TRBJ2-5	NA	TGTGCCAGCAGTTACCCACCGGGACAGCAAGAGACCCAGTACTTC	CASSYPPGQQETQYF
TRBD1	TRBV5-4	TRBJ1-3	NA	TGTGCCAGCAGCCAGACAGGGGGCCGAAACACCATATATTTT	CASSQTGGRNTIYF
NA	TRBV4-1	TRBJ2-5	NA	TGCGCCAGCAGCCAAGAGAAGGGATTGTGGAAGACCCAGTACTTC	CASSQEKGLWKTQYF
NA	TRBV28	TRBJ2-1	NA	TGTGCCAGCAGTACCCCATCCCGACTCAATGAGCAGTTCTTC	CASSTPSRLNEQFF
NA	TRBV27	TRBJ2-5	NA	TGTGCCAGCAGTTTAAGTGGAGAGACCCAGTACTTC	CASSLSGETQYF
NA	TRBV4-1	TRBJ2-3	NA	TGCGCCAGCAGCCAAACCCTTCCGCGAGGCACAGATACGCAGTATTTT	CASSQTLPRGTDTQYF
TRBD1	TRBV7-2	TRBJ2-5	NA	TGTGCCAGCAACCCTCGGGACAGGCGACAAGAGACCCAGTACTTC	CASNPRDRRQETQYF
NA	TRBV9	TRBJ1-1	NA	TGTGCCAGCAGCGTCGGCTGGAACACTGAAGCTTTCTTT	CASSVGWNTEAFF
NA	TRBV29-1	TRBJ1-5	NA	TGCAGCGTTGTTTTGGGTGGCAATCGGCCCCAGCATTTT	CSVVLGGNRPQHF
NA	TRBV18	TRBJ2-5	NA	TGTGCCAGCTCCGGACGGGAAGGACAGACCCAGTACTTC	CASSGREGQTQYF
TRBD1	TRBV10-3	TRBJ2-1	NA	TGTGCCATCAGTGAGTCATCACAGGGGAGCGACAATGAGCAGTTCTTC	CAISESSQGSDNEQFF
TRBD1	TRBV5-1	TRBJ2-7	NA	TGCGCCAGCAGCTCATCACCGGACAGGCTATCCTACGAGCAGTACTTC	CASSSSPDRLSYEQYF
NA	TRBV5-6	TRBJ2-5	NA	TGTGCCAGCAGCCGGGGGACGGAGGAGACCCAGTACTTC	CASSRGTEETQYF
NA	TRBV18	TRBJ1-1	NA	TGTGCCAGCTCACCACCGTTTTCCAACACTGAAGCTTTCTTT	CASSPPFSNTEAFF
TRBD1	TRBV6-1	TRBJ1-2	NA	TGTGCCAGCAGCCGGGACAGGGCAGGGGACTACACCTTC	CASSRDRAGDYTF
NA	TRBV6-5	TRBJ1-6	NA	TGTGCCAGCAGTTATCGAAGACAAAACACAACACCCCTCCACTTT	CASSYRRQNTTPLHF
NA	TRBV4-3	TRBJ2-5	NA	TGCGCCAGCAGCCAAGAAGGATCTGGGCGGACACAAGAGACCCAGTACTTC	CASSQEGSGRTQETQYF
NA	TRBV4-1	TRBJ1-2	few	TGCGCCAGCAGCCAAGATCAGGCAGGGAGCTATGGCTACACCTTC	CASSQDQAGSYGYTF
NA	TRBV4-2	TRBJ1-1	few	TGTGCCAGCAGCCAACAAGACGCGAGACCGAACACTGAAGCTTTCTTT	CASSQQDARPNTEAFF
NA	TRBV9	TRBJ1-2	few	TGTGCCAGCAGCGTAGCGGGCTTTACAAATCCTAACTATGGCTACACCTTC	CASSVAGFTNPNYGYTF
NA	TRBV28	TRBJ1-2	NA	TGTGCCAGCAGTTTGACAGGAATCTATGGCTACACCTTC	CASSLTGIYGYTF
NA	TRBV30	TRBJ1-1	few	TGTGCCTGTTCAAGGTTGCGGAACACTGAAGCTTTCTTT	CACSRLRNTEAFF
NA	TRBV9	TRBJ2-7	NA	TGTGCCAGCAGCCAGGGGGGGCTGCAGTACTTC	CASSQGGLQYF
TRBD1	TRBV10-3	TRBJ1-1	NA	TGTGCCATCAGTGGGACAGGGGCGAACACTGAAGCTTTCTTT	CAISGTGANTEAFF
TRBD2	TRBV5-6	TRBJ2-7	NA	TGTGCCAGCAGCTTGGAGGGCGGGGGGAGGTCCTACGAGCAGTACTTC	CASSLEGGGRSYEQYF
TRBD1	TRBV9	TRBJ1-4	NA	TGTGCCAGCAGCGGACGGACAGGAGGTGAAAAACTGTTTTTT	CASSGRTGGEKLFF
NA	TRBV9	TRBJ1-2	NA	TGTGCCAGCAGCGGGATTGGCAGGGGTAACTATGGCTACACCTTC	CASSGIGRGNYGYTF
TRBD1	TRBV14	TRBJ2-7	NA	TGTGCCAGCAGCCACCCTACAGGGGCCTACGAGCAGTACTTC	CASSHPTGAYEQYF
TRBD1	TRBV19	TRBJ1-1	NA	TGTGCCAGTAGTGCTGGACAGGGGACTGAAGCTTTCTTT	CASSAGQGTEAFF
NA	TRBV5-4	TRBJ2-7	NA	TGTGCCAGCAGGGGTGGGGTATCGGAGGGCTACGAGCAGTACTTC	CASRGGVSEGYEQYF
TRBD1	TRBV18	TRBJ1-1	NA	TGTGCCAGCTCACCTATATACAGGGGGCCGGCTGAAGCTTTCTTT	CASSPIYRGPAEAFF
TRBD1	TRBV30	TRBJ1-1	few	TGTGCCTGGAGTGTAGGGACAGTCATGAACACTGAAGCTTTCTTT	CAWSVGTVMNTEAFF
NA	TRBV12-5	TRBJ1-1	few	TGTGCTAGTGGCCTCCTTCCGGGGTACGGGATGAACACTGAAGCTTTCTTT	CASGLLPGYGMNTEAFF
TRBD2	TRBV27	TRBJ2-3	NA	TGTGCCAGCAGTTTATGGGGATGGGCTAGCGGGGGGACCACAGATACGCAGTATTTT	CASSLWGWASGGTTDTQYF
NA	TRBV7-2	TRBJ1-1	few	TGTGCCAGCAGCCTCTCCGGAAGCACTGAAGCTTTCTTT	CASSLSGSTEAFF
NA	TRBV6-4	TRBJ2-3	few	TGTGCCAGCAGCCCTGGACTATCCGCGGCAGATACGCAGTATTTT	CASSPGLSAADTQYF
TRBD2	TRBV19	TRBJ2-1	few	TGTGCCAGTACTCCGCGAAGCGGGGGGTTCAATGAGCAGTTCTTC	CASTPRSGGFNEQFF
NA	TRBV7-9	TRBJ2-7	NA	TGTGCCAGCAGCTTACCCCCCTACGAGCAGTACTTC	CASSLPPYEQYF
TRBD2	TRBV13	TRBJ2-2	NA	TGTGCCAGCAGTCCATCTGCGTCGCTAGCGGGGAGCACCGGGGAGCTGTTTTTT	CASSPSASLAGSTGELFF
NA	TRBV5-4	TRBJ2-7	NA	TGTGCCAGCAGCACGGGACAAAACGAGCAGTACTTC	CASSTGQNEQYF